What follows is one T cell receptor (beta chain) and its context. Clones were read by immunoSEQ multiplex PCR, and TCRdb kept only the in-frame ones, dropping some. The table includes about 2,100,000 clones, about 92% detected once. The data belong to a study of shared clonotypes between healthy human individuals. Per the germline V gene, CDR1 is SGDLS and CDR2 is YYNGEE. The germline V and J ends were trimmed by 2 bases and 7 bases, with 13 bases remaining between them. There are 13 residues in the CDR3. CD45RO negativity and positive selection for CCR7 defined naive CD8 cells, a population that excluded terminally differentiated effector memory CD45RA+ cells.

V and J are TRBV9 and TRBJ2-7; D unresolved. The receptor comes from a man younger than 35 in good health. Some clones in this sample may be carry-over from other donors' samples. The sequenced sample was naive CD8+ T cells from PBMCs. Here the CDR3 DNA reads TGTGCCAGCAGCGTCCTGGGGTCTCGAGAGCAGTACTTC. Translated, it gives CASSVLGSREQYF.